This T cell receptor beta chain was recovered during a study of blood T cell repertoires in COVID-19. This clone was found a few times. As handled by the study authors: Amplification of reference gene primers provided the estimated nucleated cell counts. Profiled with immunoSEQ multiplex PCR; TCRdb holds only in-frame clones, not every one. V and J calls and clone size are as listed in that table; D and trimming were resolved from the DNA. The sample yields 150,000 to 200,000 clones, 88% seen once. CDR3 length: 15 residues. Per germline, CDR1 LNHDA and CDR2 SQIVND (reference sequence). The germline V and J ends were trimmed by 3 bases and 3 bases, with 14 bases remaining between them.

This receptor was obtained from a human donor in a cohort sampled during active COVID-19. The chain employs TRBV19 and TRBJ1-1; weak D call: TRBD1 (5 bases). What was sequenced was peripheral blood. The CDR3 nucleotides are TGTGCCAGTAGTATGGCAGGGTATAGGTACACTGAAGCTTTCTTT. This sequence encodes CASSMAGYRYTEAFF.